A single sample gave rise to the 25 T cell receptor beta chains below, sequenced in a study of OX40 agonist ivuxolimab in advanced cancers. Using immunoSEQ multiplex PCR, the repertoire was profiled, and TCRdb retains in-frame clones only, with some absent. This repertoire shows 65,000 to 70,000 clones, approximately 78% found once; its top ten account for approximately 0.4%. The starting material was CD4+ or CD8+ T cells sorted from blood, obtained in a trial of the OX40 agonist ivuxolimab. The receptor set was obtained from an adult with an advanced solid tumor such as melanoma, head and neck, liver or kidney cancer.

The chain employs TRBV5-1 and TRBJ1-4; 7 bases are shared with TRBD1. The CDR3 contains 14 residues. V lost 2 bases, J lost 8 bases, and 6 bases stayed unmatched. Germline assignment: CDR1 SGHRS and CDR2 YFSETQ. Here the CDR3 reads CASSFYLQGEKLFF. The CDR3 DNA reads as TGCGCCAGCAGCTTCTACCTACAGGGGGAAAAACTGTTTTTT.

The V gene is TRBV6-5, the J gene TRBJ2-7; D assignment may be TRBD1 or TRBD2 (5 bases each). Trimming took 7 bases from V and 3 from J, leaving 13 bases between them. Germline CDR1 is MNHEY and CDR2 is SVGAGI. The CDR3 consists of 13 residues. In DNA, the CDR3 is TGTGCCAGCATCTCCGAGGGGAACTACGAGCAGTACTTC. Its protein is CASISEGNYEQYF.

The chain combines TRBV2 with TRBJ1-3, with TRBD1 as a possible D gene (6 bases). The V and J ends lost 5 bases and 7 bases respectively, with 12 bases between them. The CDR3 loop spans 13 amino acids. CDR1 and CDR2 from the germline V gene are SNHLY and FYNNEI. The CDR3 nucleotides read TGTGCCAGCAGTTCAGGGGAGCGCAACACCATATATTTT. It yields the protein CASSSGERNTIYF.

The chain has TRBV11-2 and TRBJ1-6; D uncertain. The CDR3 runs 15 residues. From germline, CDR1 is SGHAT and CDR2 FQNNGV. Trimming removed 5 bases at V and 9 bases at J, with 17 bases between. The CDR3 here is CASSLPFRGGSPLHF. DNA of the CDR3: TGTGCCAGCAGCCTGCCGTTCAGAGGCGGTTCACCCCTCCACTTT.

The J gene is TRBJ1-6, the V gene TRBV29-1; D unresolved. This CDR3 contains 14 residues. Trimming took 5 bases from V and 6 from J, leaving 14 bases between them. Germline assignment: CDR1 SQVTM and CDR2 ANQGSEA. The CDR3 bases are TGCAGCGTTACGTTTATGGGGAGTAATTCACCCCTCCACTTT. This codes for CSVTFMGSNSPLHF.

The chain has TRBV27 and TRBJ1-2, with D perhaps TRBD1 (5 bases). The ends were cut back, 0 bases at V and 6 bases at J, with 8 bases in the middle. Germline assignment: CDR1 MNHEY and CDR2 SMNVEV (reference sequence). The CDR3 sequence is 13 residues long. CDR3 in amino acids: CASSLSRVNGYTF. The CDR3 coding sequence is TGTGCCAGCAGTTTATCCAGGGTCAATGGCTACACCTTC.

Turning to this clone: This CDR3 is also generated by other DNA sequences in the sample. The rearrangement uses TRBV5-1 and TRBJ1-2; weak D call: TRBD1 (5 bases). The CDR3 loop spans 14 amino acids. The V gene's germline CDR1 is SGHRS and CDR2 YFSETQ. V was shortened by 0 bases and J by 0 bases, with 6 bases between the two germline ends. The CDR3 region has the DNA TGCGCCAGCAGCTTGGTCAGGGCTAACTATGGCTACACCTTC. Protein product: CASSLVRANYGYTF. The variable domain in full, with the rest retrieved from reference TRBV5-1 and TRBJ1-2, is KAGVTQTPRYLIKTRGQQVTLSCSPISGHRSVSWYQQTPGQGLQFLFEYFSETQRNKGNFPGRFSGRQFSNSRSEMNVSTLELGDSALYLCASSLVRANYGYTFGSGTRLTVV.

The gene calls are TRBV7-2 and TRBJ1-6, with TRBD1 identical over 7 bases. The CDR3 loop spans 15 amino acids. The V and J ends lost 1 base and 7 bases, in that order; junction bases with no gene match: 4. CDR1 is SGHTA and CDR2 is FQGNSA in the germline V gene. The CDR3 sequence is CASSLGQDRNSPLHF. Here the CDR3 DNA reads TGTGCCAGCAGCTTAGGTCAGGACAGGAATTCACCCCTCCACTTT.

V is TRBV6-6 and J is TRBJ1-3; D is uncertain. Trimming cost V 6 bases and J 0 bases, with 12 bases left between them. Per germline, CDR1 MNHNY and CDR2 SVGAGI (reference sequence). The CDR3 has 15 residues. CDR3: CASRVSRGSGNTIYF. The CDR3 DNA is TGTGCCAGCAGGGTTTCTCGGGGCTCTGGAAACACCATATATTTT.

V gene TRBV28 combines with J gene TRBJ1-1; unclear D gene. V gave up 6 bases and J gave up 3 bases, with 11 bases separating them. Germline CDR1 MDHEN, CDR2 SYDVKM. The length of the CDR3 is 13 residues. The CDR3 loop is CASRNLVDTEAFF. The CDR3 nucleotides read TGTGCCAGCAGGAATCTGGTGGACACTGAAGCTTTCTTT.

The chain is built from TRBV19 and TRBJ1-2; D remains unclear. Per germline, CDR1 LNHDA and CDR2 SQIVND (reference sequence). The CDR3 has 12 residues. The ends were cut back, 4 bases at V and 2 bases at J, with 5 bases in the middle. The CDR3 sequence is CASSNANYGYTF. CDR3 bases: TGTGCCAGTAGTAATGCCAACTATGGCTACACCTTC. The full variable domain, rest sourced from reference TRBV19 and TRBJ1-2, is DGGITQSPKYLFRKEGQNVTLSCEQNLNHDAMYWYRQDPGQGLRLIYYSQIVNDFQKGDIAEGYSVSREKKESFPLTVTSAQKNPTAFYLCASSNANYGYTFGSGTRLTVV.

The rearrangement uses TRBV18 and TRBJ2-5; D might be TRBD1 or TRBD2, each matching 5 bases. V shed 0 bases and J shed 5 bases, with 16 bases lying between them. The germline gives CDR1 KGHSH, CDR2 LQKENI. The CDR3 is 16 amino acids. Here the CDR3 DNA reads TGTGCCAGCTCACCACCGCTAGGTGGGACGGATGAGACCCAGTACTTC. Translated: CASSPPLGGTDETQYF.

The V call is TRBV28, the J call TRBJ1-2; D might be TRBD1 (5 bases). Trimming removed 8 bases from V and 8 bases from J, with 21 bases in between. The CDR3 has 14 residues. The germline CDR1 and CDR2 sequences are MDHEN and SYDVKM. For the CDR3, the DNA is TGTGCCAGCGGGGCCCTCGGGCAAAAGGGCGGCTACACCTTC. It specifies CASGALGQKGGYTF.

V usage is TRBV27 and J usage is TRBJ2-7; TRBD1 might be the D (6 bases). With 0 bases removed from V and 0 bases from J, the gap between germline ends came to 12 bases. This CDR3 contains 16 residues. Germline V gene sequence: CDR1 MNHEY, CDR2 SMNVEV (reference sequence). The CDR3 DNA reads TGTGCCAGCAGTTTATCAAACAGGGAACCCTCCTACGAGCAGTACTTC. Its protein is CASSLSNREPSYEQYF.

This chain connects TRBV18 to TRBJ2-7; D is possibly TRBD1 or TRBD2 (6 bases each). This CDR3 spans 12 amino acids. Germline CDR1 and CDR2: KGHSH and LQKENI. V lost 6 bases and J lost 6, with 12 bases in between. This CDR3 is CASSPWGAEQYF. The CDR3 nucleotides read TGTGCCAGCTCTCCATGGGGGGCCGAGCAGTACTTC. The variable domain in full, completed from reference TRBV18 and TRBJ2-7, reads NAGVMQNPRHLVRRRGQEARLRCSPMKGHSHVYWYRQLPEEGLKFMVYLQKENIIDESGMPKERFSAEFPKEGPSILRIQQVVRGDSAAYFCASSPWGAEQYFGPGTRLTVT.

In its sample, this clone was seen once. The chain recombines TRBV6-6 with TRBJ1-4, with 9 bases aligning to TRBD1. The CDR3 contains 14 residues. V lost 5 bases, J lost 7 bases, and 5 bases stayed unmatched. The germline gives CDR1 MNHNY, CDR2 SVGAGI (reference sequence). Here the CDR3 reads CASSDDRGGEKLFF. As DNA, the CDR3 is TGTGCCAGCAGTGATGACAGGGGGGGTGAAAAACTGTTTTTT.

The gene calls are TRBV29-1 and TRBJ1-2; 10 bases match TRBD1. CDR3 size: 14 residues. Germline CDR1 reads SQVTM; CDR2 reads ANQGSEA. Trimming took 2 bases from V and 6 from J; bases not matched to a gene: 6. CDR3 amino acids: CSVETGQGGHGYTF. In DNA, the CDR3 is TGCAGCGTTGAAACCGGACAGGGGGGTCATGGCTACACCTTC.

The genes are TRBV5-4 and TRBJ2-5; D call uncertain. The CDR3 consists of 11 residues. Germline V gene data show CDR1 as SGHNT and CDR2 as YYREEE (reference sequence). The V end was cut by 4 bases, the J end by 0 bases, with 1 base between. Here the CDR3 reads CASSNQETQYF. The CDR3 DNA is TGTGCCAGCAGCAACCAAGAGACCCAGTACTTC.

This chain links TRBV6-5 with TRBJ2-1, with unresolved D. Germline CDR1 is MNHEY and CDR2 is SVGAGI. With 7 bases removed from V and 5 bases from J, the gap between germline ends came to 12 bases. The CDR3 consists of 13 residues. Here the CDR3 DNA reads TGTGCCAGCACCGCTAACTCTAACAATGAGCAGTTCTTC. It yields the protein CASTANSNNEQFF.

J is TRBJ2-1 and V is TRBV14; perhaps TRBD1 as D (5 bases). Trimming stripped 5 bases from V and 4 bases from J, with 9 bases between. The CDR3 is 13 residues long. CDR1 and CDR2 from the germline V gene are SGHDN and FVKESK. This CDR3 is CASSARQYNEQFF. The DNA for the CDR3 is TGTGCCAGCAGCGCCCGACAGTACAATGAGCAGTTCTTC.

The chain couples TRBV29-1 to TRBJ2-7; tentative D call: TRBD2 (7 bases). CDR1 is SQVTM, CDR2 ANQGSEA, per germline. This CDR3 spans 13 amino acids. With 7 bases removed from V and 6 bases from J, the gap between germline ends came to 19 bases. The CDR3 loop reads CSAGLRGGGEQYF. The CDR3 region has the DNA TGCAGCGCTGGACTCAGGGGCGGGGGCGAGCAGTACTTC.

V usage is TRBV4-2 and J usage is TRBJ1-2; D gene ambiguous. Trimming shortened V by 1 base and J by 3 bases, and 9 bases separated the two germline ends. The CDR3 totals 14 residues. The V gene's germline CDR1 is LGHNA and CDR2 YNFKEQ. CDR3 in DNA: TGTGCCAGCAGCCAAGTGGCAGGCTACTATGGCTACACCTTC. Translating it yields CASSQVAGYYGYTF.

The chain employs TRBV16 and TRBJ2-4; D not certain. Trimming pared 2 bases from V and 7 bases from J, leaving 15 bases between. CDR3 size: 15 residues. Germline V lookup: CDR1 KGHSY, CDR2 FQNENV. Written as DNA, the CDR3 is TGTGCCAGCAGCCAAGTGGGCTCAGTACCTAACATTCAGTACTTC. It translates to CASSQVGSVPNIQYF.

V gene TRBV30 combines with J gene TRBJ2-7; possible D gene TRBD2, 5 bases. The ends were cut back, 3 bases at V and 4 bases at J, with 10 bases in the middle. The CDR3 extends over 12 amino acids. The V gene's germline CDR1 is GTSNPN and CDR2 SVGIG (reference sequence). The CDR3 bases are TGTGCCTGGAGCCTCGGGAAATACGAGCAGTACTTC. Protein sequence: CAWSLGKYEQYF.

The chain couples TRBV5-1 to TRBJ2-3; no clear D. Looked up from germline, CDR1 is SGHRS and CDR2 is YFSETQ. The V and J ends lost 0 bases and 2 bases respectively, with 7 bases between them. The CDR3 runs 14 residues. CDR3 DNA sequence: TGCGCCAGCAGCTTGGGACGGAACACAGATACGCAGTATTTT. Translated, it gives CASSLGRNTDTQYF.